This T cell receptor beta chain was profiled in a study of T-cell reconstitution after alpha-beta-depleted transplantation in children. The study, taken as a whole, reports: Expanded graft clones, several hundred of them, were reportedly the source of alpha-beta T cells about two months after transplant. T-cell numbers and diversity, one year after transplant, stemmed largely from T cells that were newly produced. Some patients showed high day-60 TCRbeta diversity, which derived from surviving recipient T cells and thymic progenitors.

A library of TCRbeta sequences, prepared with unique molecular identifiers, was generated. One entry per CDR3 protein results from TCRdb running MiXCR on the PCR reads. The sample carries approximately 630,000 distinct CDR3 sequences, over 10% recorded once. In the case of this clonotype: The antigen is not known.

The CDR3 runs 15 residues. Germline trimming cut 3 bases from V and 8 bases from J; bases unmatched to any gene: 5. CDR1 is KGHSH and CDR2 is LQKENI in the germline V gene. The rearrangement links TRBV18 to TRBJ2-3, with 13 bases lining up with TRBD2. This receptor was taken from a girl aged 2-10 years with congenital amegakaryocytic thrombocytopenia, due to receive a stem cell transplant. The specimen comprised PBMCs, sampled before TCRalphabeta/CD19-depleted stem cell transplant. The CDR3 sequence is CASSPRTSGSFTQYF. The CDR3 bases are TGTGCCAGCTCACCTCGGACTAGCGGGAGCTTTACGCAGTATTTT.